The 18 T cell receptor beta chains below all came from one sample that was sequenced in a study of T cell repertoires in cytomegalovirus infection. One entry per CDR3 protein results from TCRdb running MiXCR on the reads. The sample includes around 330,000 distinct CDR3 sequences, 15% to 20% of them seen just once. The sequenced material came from PBMCs. These receptor sequences come from a human donor in good health (CMV status not recorded). Some clones in this sample may be carry-over from other donors' samples.

The sample holds many counts of this clonotype. The J gene is TRBJ2-2, the V gene TRBV7-2; possible D gene TRBD2, 6 bases. The V end was cut by 5 bases, the J end by 2 bases, with 9 bases between. CDR3 length: 14 residues. The germline CDR1 and CDR2 sequences are SGHTA and FQGNSA. The CDR3, as DNA: TGTGCCAGCAGCGGGGGGATAAACACCGGGGAGCTGTTTTTT. This translates into CASSGGINTGELFF.

There are a few counts of this clonotype. CDR3 protein: CASSQGALDEQYF. CDR3 nucleotide sequence: TGCGCCAGCAGCCAAGGGGCACTTGACGAGCAGTACTTC. The chain couples TRBV4-1 to TRBJ2-7; unclear D gene. V lost 1 base, J lost 5 bases, and 9 bases lay in between. This CDR3 spans 13 amino acids. Germline CDR1 reads MGHRA; CDR2 reads YSYEKL.

In this sample, this clonotype turned up a few times. This chain joins TRBV6-5 and TRBJ1-1; 7 nucleotides align to TRBD1. Trimming removed 2 bases from V and 4 bases from J; junction bases left unmatched: 4. The CDR3 sequence is 14 residues long. Germline-derived CDR1 and CDR2 are MNHEY and SVGAGI. The DNA of the CDR3 is TGTGCCAGCAGTTACGCGGCAGGGGGCACTGAAGCTTTCTTT. It codes for CASSYAAGGTEAFF.

This clonotype was detected only a few times. The chain joins TRBV6-5 to TRBJ2-3; the match to TRBD2 covers 10 bases. This CDR3 contains 17 residues. Trimming removed 0 bases from V and 2 bases from J; junction bases left unmatched: 5. CDR1 MNHEY and CDR2 SVGAGI come from the germline V gene. The CDR3 loop is CASSYSALAGATDTQYF. As DNA, the CDR3 is TGTGCCAGCAGTTACTCGGCGCTAGCGGGGGCCACAGATACGCAGTATTTT.

The chain combines TRBV2 with TRBJ1-5; unclear D gene. V lost 3 bases, J lost 4 bases, and 4 bases lay in between. Per germline, CDR1 SNHLY and CDR2 FYNNEI. The CDR3 length is 12 residues. The CDR3 nucleotides read TGTGCCAGCAGTGACTTGAATCAGCCCCAGCATTTT. Encoded protein: CASSDLNQPQHF.

The chain links TRBV19 to TRBJ1-1; possible D gene TRBD1, 5 bases. V shed 4 bases and J shed 1 base, with 16 bases lying between them. The CDR3 consists of 16 residues. The V gene's germline CDR1 is LNHDA and CDR2 SQIVND (reference sequence). CDR3 DNA sequence: TGTGCCAGTAGTACCCTCCGGGGACTTCGGAACACTGAAGCTTTCTTT. As protein: CASSTLRGLRNTEAFF.

Many counts were recorded for this clonotype. The V gene is TRBV7-2, the J gene TRBJ2-3; tentatively, D is TRBD1 (6 bases). The CDR3 loop spans 18 amino acids. Trimming removed 1 base at V and 3 bases at J, with 20 bases between. CDR1 SGHTA and CDR2 FQGNSA come from the germline V gene. The CDR3 protein is CASSLGRDDRWRTDTQYF. In nucleotides, the CDR3 is TGTGCCAGCAGCTTAGGTCGGGACGACAGGTGGCGGACAGATACGCAGTATTTT.

This clonotype has only a few counts. V gene TRBV3-1 combines with J gene TRBJ1-6; D call uncertain. With 5 bases removed from V and 10 bases from J, the gap between germline ends came to 15 bases. The CDR3 loop spans 14 amino acids. CDR1 is LGHDT, CDR2 YNNKEL, per germline (reference sequence). As DNA, the CDR3 is TGTGCCAGCAGCTTCACAACTTTGGGGTCACCCCTCCACTTT. This gives the protein CASSFTTLGSPLHF.

The J gene is TRBJ2-5, the V gene TRBV7-6; D not certain. V was pared by 4 bases and J by 8 bases, with 17 bases between. The germline CDR1 and CDR2 sequences are SGHVS and FNYEAQ. This CDR3 spans 14 amino acids. The CDR3 DNA is TGTGCCAGCAGCTCAAACGTGGCCGATGGTACCCAGTACTTC. Its translation: CASSSNVADGTQYF.

This clonotype came up a few times. This sequence joins TRBV28 and TRBJ2-1; D remains ambiguous. The CDR3 loop spans 14 amino acids. V lost 4 bases to trimming and J lost 6 bases, with 13 bases between them. The germline CDR1 and CDR2 sequences are MDHEN and SYDVKM. The CDR3 bases are TGTGCCAGCAGTTCCCCAGGAGCTGCCAATGAGCAGTTCTTC. Translating it yields CASSSPGAANEQFF.

V is TRBV4-1 and J is TRBJ2-1, with D possibly being TRBD1 or TRBD2 (5 bases each). Germline values: CDR1 MGHRA, CDR2 YSYEKL. Trimming stripped 0 bases from V and 0 bases from J, with 18 bases between. This CDR3 region has 19 residues. This CDR3 reads CASSQDFPGTYHSYNEQFF. CDR3 in DNA: TGCGCCAGCAGCCAAGATTTCCCCGGGACCTACCACTCCTACAATGAGCAGTTCTTC.

There are a few counts of this clonotype. The CDR3 bases are TGTGCCAGCAGTTTAAGTCCGGGGCGAGAGACCCAGTACTTC. Amino acids: CASSLSPGRETQYF. The chain joins TRBV12-3 or TRBV12-4 to TRBJ2-5, with D possibly called TRBD1 or TRBD2 (5 bases each). V was trimmed by 2 bases and J by 4 bases, leaving 11 bases between them. CDR3 length: 14 amino acids.

The rearrangement uses TRBV12-3 or TRBV12-4 and TRBJ1-2; 7 bases are shared with TRBD1. The CDR3 is made up of 13 amino acids. The J segment lost 13 bases and the V segment lost 5 bases, leaving 13 bases of the junction unmatched. CDR3 DNA: TGTGCCAGCAGTCAGACACCCGGGACAGTCGGCACCTTC. Its protein product is CASSQTPGTVGTF.

In this sample, this clonotype turned up a few times. The chain carries TRBV11-2 and TRBJ2-7; D may be TRBD1 or TRBD2 (5 bases each). V dropped 1 base and J dropped 0 bases, with 10 bases sitting between them. Germline CDR1 is SGHAT and CDR2 is FQNNGV. This CDR3 contains 15 residues. As DNA, the CDR3 is TGTGCCAGCAGCTTAGTTTTCGGGGCCTCCTACGAGCAGTACTTC. Translation gives CASSLVFGASYEQYF.

The chain has TRBV20-1 and TRBJ2-5, with 11 bases fitting TRBD2. This CDR3 contains 14 residues. Germline CDR1 and CDR2: DFQATT and SNEGSKA (reference sequence). The V segment lost 4 bases and the J segment 9 bases; nucleotides outside the gene matches: 10. In nucleotides, the CDR3 is TGCAGTGCTAAGAGTAGCGGGGGGGGAGGGGCCCAGTACTTC. Translated, it gives CSAKSSGGGGAQYF.

For this clonotype: A read error may be the cause here, since a much bigger clone is one base away. V usage is TRBV7-4 and J usage is TRBJ2-4, with unresolved D. The CDR3 consists of 12 residues. Looked up from germline, CDR1 is SGHVT and CDR2 is SQSDAQ. The CDR3: CVSSPPGNIQYF. The DNA of the CDR3 is TGTGTCAGCAGCCCTCCAGGAAACATTCAGTACTTC.

The rearrangement joins TRBV15 to TRBJ2-5; 8 bases map to TRBD2. There are 15 residues in the CDR3. V lost 0 bases to trimming and J lost 7 bases; unmatched junction nucleotides: 7. Per germline, CDR1 LNHNV and CDR2 YYDKDF (reference sequence). CDR3 bases: TGTGCCACCAGCAGAGATGGCGGGGGGCGTTCGACCCAGTACTTC. Encoded protein: CATSRDGGGRSTQYF.

The genes are TRBV18 and TRBJ2-5; 9 bases line up with TRBD1. Germline loops: CDR1 KGHSH, CDR2 LQKENI. Trimming at V came to 3 bases and at J to 5 bases, leaving 7 bases not matched to a gene. The CDR3 has 15 residues. The CDR3 DNA is TGTGCCAGCTCACCGGGGACAGGGTCTGGTGAGACCCAGTACTTC. Protein product: CASSPGTGSGETQYF.